The T cell receptor beta chain under discussion was sequenced for a study of cytomegalovirus exposure and HLA in healthy donors. Germline V gene sequence: CDR1 SGHNT, CDR2 YENEEA. The CDR3 totals 15 residues. V lost 2 bases to trimming and J lost 7 bases; unmatched junction nucleotides: 10. Primers for the PCR totalled 60 Vbeta and 13 Jbeta. Only in-frame clones appear in the TCRdb table, and some are missing; sequencing was by immunoSEQ multiplex PCR. The repertoire has about 69,000 clones, around 70% of them found once; the top ten carry 10% to 11%. The gene calls are TRBV11-3 and TRBJ1-1; the match to TRBD1 covers 7 bases. This TCR derives from a woman aged 30 to 39 in good health and CMV-seronegative. Specimen: PBMCs. CDR3 protein: CASSLSPDRAGEAFF. As DNA, the CDR3 is TGTGCCAGCAGCTTAAGCCCAGACAGGGCCGGTGAAGCTTTCTTT.